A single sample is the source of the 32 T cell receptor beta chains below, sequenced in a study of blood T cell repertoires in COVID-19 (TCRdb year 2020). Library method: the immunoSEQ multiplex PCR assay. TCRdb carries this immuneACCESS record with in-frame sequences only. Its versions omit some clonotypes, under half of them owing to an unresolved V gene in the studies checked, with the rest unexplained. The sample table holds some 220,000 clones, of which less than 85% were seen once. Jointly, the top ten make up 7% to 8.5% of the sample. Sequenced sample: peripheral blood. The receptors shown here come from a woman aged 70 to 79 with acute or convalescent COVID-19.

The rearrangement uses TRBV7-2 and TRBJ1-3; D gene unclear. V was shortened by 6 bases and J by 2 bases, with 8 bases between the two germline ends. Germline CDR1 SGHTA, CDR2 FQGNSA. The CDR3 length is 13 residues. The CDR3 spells CASRMTAGNTIYF. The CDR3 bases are TGTGCCAGCAGAATGACTGCTGGAAACACCATATATTTT.

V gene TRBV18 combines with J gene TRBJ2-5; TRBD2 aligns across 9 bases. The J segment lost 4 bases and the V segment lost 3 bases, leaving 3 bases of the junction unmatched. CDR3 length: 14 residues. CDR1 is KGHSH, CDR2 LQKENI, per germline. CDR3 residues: CASSPNSGGETQYF. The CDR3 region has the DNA TGTGCCAGCTCACCGAATAGCGGGGGAGAGACCCAGTACTTC.

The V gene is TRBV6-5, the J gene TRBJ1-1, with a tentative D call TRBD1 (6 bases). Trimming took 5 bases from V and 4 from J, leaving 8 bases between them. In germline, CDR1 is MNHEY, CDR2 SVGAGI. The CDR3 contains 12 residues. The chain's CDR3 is CASSRQVTEAFF. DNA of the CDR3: TGTGCCAGCAGTCGACAGGTCACTGAAGCTTTCTTT.

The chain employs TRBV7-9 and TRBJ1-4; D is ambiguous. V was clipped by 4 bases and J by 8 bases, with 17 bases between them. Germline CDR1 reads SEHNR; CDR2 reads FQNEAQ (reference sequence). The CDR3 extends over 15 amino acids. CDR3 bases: TGTGCCAGCAGCTACGCACAGAGGGCAGCCGAAAAACTGTTTTTT. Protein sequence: CASSYAQRAAEKLFF.

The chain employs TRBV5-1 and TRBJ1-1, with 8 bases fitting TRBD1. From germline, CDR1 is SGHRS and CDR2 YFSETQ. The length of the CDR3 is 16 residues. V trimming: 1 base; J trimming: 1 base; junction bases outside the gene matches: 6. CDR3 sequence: CASSLSPQGGNTEAFF. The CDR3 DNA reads TGCGCCAGCAGCTTGAGCCCACAGGGGGGGAACACTGAAGCTTTCTTT. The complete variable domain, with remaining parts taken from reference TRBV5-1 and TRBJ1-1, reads KAGVTQTPRYLIKTRGQQVTLSCSPISGHRSVSWYQQTPGQGLQFLFEYFSETQRNKGNFPGRFSGRQFSNSRSEMNVSTLELGDSALYLCASSLSPQGGNTEAFFGQGTRLTVV.

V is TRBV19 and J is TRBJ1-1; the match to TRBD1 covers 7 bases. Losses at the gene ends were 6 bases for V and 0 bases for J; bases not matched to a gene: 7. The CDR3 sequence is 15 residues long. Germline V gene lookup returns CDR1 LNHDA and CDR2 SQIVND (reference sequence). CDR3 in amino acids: CASSGQARMNTEAFF. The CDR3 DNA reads TGTGCCAGTAGCGGACAGGCCAGAATGAACACTGAAGCTTTCTTT.

CDR3 residues: CASSQSEAGGRCTDTQYF. CDR3 DNA: TGCGCCAGCAGTCAATCAGAGGCCGGGGGGCGCTGCACAGATACGCAGTATTTT. The V gene is TRBV23-1, the J gene TRBJ2-3, with D maybe TRBD2 (7 bases). TRBV23-1 is known as an ORF, though its function is uncertain. V lost 0 bases, J lost 1 base, and 17 bases lay in between. The CDR3 is 18 amino acids.

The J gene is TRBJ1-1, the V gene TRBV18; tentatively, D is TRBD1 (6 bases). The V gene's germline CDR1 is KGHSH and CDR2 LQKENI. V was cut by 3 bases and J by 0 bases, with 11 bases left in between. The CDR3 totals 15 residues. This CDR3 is CASSPEQGMNTEAFF. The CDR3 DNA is TGTGCCAGCTCACCGGAGCAGGGGATGAACACTGAAGCTTTCTTT.

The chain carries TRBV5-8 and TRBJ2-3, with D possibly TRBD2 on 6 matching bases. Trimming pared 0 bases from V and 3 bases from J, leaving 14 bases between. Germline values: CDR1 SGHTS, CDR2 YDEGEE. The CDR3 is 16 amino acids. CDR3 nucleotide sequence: TGTGCCAGCAGCTTGGAAGGGAGGAGTGGTACAGATACGCAGTATTTT. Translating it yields CASSLEGRSGTDTQYF.

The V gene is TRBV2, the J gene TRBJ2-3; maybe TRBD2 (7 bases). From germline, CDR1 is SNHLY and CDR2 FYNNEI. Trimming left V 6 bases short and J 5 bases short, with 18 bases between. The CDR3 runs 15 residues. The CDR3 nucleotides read TGTGCCAGCAGAGCCAGGGCGGGGGCTGGAGATACGCAGTATTTT. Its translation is CASRARAGAGDTQYF.

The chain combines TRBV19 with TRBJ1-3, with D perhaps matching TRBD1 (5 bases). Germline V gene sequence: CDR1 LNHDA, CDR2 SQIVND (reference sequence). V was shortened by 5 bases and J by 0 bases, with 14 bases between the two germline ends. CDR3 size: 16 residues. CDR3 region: CASSPGHSVSGNTIYF. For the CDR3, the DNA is TGTGCCAGTAGTCCCGGACACAGTGTCTCTGGAAACACCATATATTTT.

The CDR3 DNA reads as TGTGCCAGCAGCTCGACAGGTATCCTGAATGGGGGTGGCTACACCTTC. Translation gives CASSSTGILNGGGYTF. The rearrangement uses TRBV27 and TRBJ1-2, with D possibly being TRBD1 (6 bases). Germline V gene data show CDR1 as MNHEY and CDR2 as SMNVEV (reference sequence). The CDR3 is 16 amino acids. Trimming removed 6 bases from V and 7 bases from J, with 24 bases in between.

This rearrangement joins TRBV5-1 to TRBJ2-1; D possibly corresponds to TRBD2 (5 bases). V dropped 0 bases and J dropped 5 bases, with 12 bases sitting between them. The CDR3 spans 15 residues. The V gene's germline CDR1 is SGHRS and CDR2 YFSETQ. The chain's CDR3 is CASSLAPGEHNEQFF. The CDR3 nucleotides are TGCGCCAGCAGCTTGGCCCCTGGGGAGCACAATGAGCAGTTCTTC. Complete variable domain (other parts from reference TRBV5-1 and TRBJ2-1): KAGVTQTPRYLIKTRGQQVTLSCSPISGHRSVSWYQQTPGQGLQFLFEYFSETQRNKGNFPGRFSGRQFSNSRSEMNVSTLELGDSALYLCASSLAPGEHNEQFFGPGTRLTVL.

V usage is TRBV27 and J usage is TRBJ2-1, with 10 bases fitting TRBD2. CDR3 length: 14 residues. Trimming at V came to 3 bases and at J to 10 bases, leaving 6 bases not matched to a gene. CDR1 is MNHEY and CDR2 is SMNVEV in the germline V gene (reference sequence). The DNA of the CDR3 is TGTGCCAGCAGTTTTCGTCTAGCGGGGGTCGAGCAGTTCTTC. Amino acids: CASSFRLAGVEQFF.

The CDR3 is CASSVFAGSGGANTQYF. The CDR3 DNA sequence: TGTGCCAGCAGCGTATTTGCGGGTAGCGGGGGGGCCAATACGCAGTATTTT. This chain connects TRBV9 to TRBJ2-3, with 11 bases that match TRBD2. CDR3 size: 17 residues. V shed 1 base and J 7 bases; nucleotides not matched to a gene: 11. The germline V gene encodes CDR1 SGDLS and CDR2 YYNGEE.

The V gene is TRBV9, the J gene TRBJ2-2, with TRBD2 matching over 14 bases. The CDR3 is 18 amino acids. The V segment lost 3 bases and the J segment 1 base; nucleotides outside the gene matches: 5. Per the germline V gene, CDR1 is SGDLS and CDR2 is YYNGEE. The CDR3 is CASSDRTSGGLNTGELFF. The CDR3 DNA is TGTGCCAGCAGCGATCGGACTAGCGGGGGGTTGAACACCGGGGAGCTGTTTTTT.

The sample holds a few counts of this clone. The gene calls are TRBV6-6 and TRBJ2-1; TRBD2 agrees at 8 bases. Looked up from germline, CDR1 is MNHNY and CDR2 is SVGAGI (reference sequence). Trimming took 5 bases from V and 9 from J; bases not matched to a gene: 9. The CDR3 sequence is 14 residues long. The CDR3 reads CASSQGLVLGEQFF. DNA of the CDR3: TGTGCCAGCAGTCAGGGACTAGTGTTGGGTGAGCAGTTCTTC.

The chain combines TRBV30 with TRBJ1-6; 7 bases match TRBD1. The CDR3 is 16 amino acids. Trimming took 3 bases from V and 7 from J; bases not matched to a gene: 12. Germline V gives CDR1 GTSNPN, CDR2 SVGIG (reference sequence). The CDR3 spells CAWSSRGQPGNSPLHF. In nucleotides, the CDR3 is TGTGCCTGGAGCTCAAGGGGGCAGCCCGGGAATTCACCCCTCCACTTT.

The CDR3 coding sequence is TGTGCCAGCTCTTCCACAGGGGGCCCCATGAACACTGAAGCTTTCTTT. The encoded protein is CASSSTGGPMNTEAFF. The rearrangement joins TRBV18 to TRBJ1-1; TRBD1 agrees at 9 bases. The CDR3 totals 16 residues. Germline values: CDR1 KGHSH, CDR2 LQKENI. V lost 6 bases and J lost 0; bases outside the gene matches: 8.

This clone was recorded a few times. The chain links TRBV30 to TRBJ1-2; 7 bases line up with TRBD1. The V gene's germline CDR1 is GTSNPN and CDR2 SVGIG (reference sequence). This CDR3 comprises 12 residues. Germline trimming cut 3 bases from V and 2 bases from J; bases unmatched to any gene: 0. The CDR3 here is CAWRTGNYGYTF. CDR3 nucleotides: TGTGCCTGGAGGACAGGGAACTATGGCTACACCTTC.

Here the CDR3 reads CASRSRGSGANVLTF. CDR3 nucleotide sequence: TGTGCCAGCAGGTCAAGGGGCTCCGGGGCCAACGTCCTGACTTTC. V usage is TRBV7-9 and J usage is TRBJ2-6, with D maybe TRBD1 (5 bases). Germline CDR1 reads SEHNR; CDR2 reads FQNEAQ (reference sequence). Trimming removed 6 bases from V and 4 bases from J, with 13 bases in between. This CDR3 comprises 15 residues.

CDR3 amino acids: CASSYSGGMRTEAFF. The CDR3 coding sequence is TGTGCCAGCAGTTACTCGGGAGGGATGAGGACTGAAGCTTTCTTT. The rearrangement joins TRBV6-2 or TRBV6-3 to TRBJ1-1, with D uncertain. V was trimmed by 0 bases and J by 5 bases, leaving 13 bases between them. The CDR3 runs 15 residues. The germline gives CDR1 MNHEY, CDR2 SVGEGT.

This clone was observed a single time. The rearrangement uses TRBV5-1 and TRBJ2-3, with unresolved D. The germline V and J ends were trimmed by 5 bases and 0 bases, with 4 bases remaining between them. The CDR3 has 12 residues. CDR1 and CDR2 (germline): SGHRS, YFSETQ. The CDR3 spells CASSPSTDTQYF. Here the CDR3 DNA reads TGCGCCAGCAGTCCAAGCACAGATACGCAGTATTTT.

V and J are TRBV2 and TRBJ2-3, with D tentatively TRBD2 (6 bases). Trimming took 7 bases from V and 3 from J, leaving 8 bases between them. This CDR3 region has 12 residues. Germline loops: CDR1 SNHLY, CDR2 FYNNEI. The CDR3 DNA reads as TGTGCCAGCACGCGGGAAACAGATACGCAGTATTTT. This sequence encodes CASTRETDTQYF.

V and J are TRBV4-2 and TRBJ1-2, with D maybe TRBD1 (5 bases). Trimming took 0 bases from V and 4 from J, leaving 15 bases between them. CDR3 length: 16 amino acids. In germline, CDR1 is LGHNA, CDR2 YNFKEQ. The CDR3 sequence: CASSQDGGESIYGYTF. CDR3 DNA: TGTGCCAGCAGCCAAGATGGGGGGGAATCTATCTATGGCTACACCTTC.

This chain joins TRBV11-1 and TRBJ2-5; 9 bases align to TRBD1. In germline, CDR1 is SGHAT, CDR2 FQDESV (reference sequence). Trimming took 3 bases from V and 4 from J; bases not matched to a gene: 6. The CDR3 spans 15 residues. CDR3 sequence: CASSFGQGRTETQYF. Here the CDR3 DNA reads TGTGCCAGCAGCTTCGGACAGGGGAGGACAGAGACCCAGTACTTC. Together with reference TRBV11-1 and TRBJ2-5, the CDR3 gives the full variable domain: EAEVAQSPRYKITEKSQAVAFWCDPISGHATLYWYRQILGQGPELLVQFQDESVVDDSQLPKDRFSAERLKGVDSTLKIQPAELGDSAMYLCASSFGQGRTETQYFGPGTRLLVL.

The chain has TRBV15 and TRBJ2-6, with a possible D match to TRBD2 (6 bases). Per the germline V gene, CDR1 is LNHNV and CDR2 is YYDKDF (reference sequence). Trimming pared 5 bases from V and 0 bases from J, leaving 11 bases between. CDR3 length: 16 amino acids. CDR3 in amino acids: CATSVGGNSGANVLTF. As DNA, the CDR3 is TGTGCCACCAGCGTCGGGGGTAACTCTGGGGCCAACGTCCTGACTTTC.

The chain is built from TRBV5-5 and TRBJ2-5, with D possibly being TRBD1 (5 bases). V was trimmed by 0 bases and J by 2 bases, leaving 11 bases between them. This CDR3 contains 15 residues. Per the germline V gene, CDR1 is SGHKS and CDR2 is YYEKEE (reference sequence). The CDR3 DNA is TGTGCCAGCAGCTTGGTTGTCGCAGGGCAAGAGACCCAGTACTTC. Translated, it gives CASSLVVAGQETQYF.

The CDR3, as DNA: TGTGCCAGTAGCGGGGAGATTGGGGAGACCCAGTACTTC. It translates to CASSGEIGETQYF. This rearrangement joins TRBV27 to TRBJ2-5; 8 positions agree with TRBD2. From germline, CDR1 is MNHEY and CDR2 SMNVEV (reference sequence). The V gene end was trimmed by 9 bases and the J gene end by 5 bases; junction bases not matched to a gene: 8. This CDR3 is 13 amino acids long.

CDR3 in DNA: TGTGCCAGCTCACCACTGCTGGGAGGAATGAACACTGAAGCTTTCTTT. Protein: CASSPLLGGMNTEAFF. The chain combines TRBV18 with TRBJ1-1; the D is unclear. Deletions cut 1 base from V and 0 bases from J, with 12 bases between. Germline CDR1 reads KGHSH; CDR2 reads LQKENI. The CDR3 has 16 amino acids.

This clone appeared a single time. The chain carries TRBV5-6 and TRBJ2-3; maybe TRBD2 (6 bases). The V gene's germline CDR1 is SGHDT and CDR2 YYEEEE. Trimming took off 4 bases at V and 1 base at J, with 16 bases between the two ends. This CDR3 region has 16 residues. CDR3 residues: CASSRPGRDRTDTQYF. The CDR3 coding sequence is TGTGCCAGCAGCCGTCCAGGGCGGGATCGCACAGATACGCAGTATTTT.

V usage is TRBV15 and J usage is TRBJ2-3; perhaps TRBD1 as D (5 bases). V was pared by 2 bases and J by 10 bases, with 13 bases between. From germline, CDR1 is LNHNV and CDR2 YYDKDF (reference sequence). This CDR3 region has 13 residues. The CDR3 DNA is TGTGCCACCAGCAGACAGACAGAGGAACCGCAGTATTTT. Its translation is CATSRQTEEPQYF.